This T cell receptor beta chain was retrieved from a study of vaccination effects on CD4 cells after COVID-19. The CDR3 loop spans 19 amino acids. The junction had 15 bases not matched to a gene; V was cut back by 3 bases and J by 2 bases. Germline V gene lookup returns CDR1 MNHNS and CDR2 SASEGT. Worth noting for this clone: What it recognizes is unknown.

Viral peptide pools were used in the ViraFEST assay to expand antigen-specific CD4+ T cells, and sequencing came afterward. Investigators separated out CD4+ T cells once around nine days of culture had passed. Convalescent patients had PCR-confirmed SARS-CoV-2 infection between March and December 2020. Participants were vaccinated with two doses of either the BNT162b2 or mRNA-1273 vaccine. Sequencing used immunoSEQ multiplex PCR; TCRdb keeps in-frame clones, though not all of them. The data contain over 15,000 clones, over 60% of them singletons. The sequence was collected from a human donor who had a prior SARS-CoV-2 infection. Material: CD4+ T cells from PBMCs cultured with SARS-CoV-2 spike peptides, obtained after COVID-19 vaccination. The V gene is TRBV6-1, the J gene TRBJ2-3; 9 bases are a match to TRBD2. Written as DNA, the CDR3 is TGTGCCAGCAGTGAGTTAGGGGTAGCGGGAGCGGGGTCCACAGATACGCAGTATTTT. Its protein product is CASSELGVAGAGSTDTQYF.